Listed below are T cell receptor beta chains from one sample, sequenced in a study of beta chain features in type 1 diabetes. The table came from immunoSEQ multiplex PCR; TCRdb's copy has only in-frame clones and leaves some out. Among some 640,000 clones listed, over 13% were seen once. Sequencing used naive CD4+ T cells from blood. The source is a man aged 18 to 30 with type 1 diabetes. The CDR3 runs from the conserved cysteine through the conserved F or W.

TRBV2,CASSGARVSYNEQFF
TRBV7-2,CASSLRPGQGAYEQYF
TRBV30,CALDREASPLHF
TRBV4-1,CASSQGANAGIELFF
TRBV5-1,CASSLEVRGELFF
TRBV7-9,CASSLPSGSSYTQYF
TRBV30,CAWTLTTSAQETQYF
TRBV29-1,CSASRGREMVYEQFF
TRBV10-3,CAISVRGVSTDTQYF
TRBV6-5,CASRRTVVGETQYF
TRBV29-1,CSVEGSSDGYTF
TRBV11-2,CASLLYTGELFF
TRBV19,CASSIAGGNQPQHF
TRBV4-2,CASSQDPVMNTEAFF
TRBV29-1,CSVGAGSSTDTQYF
TRBV18,CASSPPSGYQETQYF
TRBV6-5,CASSPRVWTTEAFF
TRBV2,CASTRQGLSYEQYF
TRBV6-5,CASSQIGSNTEAFF
TRBV28,CASNLATGAEKLFF
TRBV5-1,CAAGTDLLGYTF
TRBV29-1,CSGSRRTGGTEAFF
TRBV7-2,CASSLAPYNEQFF
TRBV28,CASTSDTPRRVNSPLHF
TRBV13,CASSKPPAGGTQYF
TRBV7-9,CASSLTTGGRNEQFF
TRBV4-3,CASSPLEGQETQYF
TRBV7-9,CASSLRSEGAGELFF
TRBV30,CAWSVQTGNEKLFF
TRBV9,CASSVVHTGELFF
TRBV11-1,CASSPPPLNTGELFF
TRBV11-3,CASSSSRTSSYNEQFF
TRBV7-9,CASSRDRGTEAFF
TRBV9,CASSVYVRETQYF
TRBV7-3,CASSFSPGGGYTF
TRBV7-2,CASSYRVYRSGNTGELFF
TRBV5-6,CASSARLTGSRFGEQYF
TRBV18,CASSSQPGDQETQYF
TRBV14,CASSQLAGEIGELFF
TRBV30,CAWSGVSNEGQPQHF
TRBV30,CAWTLPGGGEQYF
TRBV11-2,CASRGTVNTGELFF
TRBV25-1,CASSLGASGSRNEQFF
TRBV2,CASRLFKSGAEAFF
TRBV7-2,CASSLSWQGYGYTF
TRBV29-1,CSVPLGATGTSGSWADTQYF
TRBV19,CASESSANEKLFF
TRBV4-3,CASSQDDREGTEAFF
TRBV6-1,CASSEGNRGEQYF
TRBV2,CASSDGQGKGEAFF
TRBV29-1,CSVEGPAGGWEQYF
TRBV7-9,CASSLRGDSYEQYF
TRBV4-1,CASSQSGQLNTGELFF
TRBV6-5,CASSYLPSGGTYEQYF
TRBV7-9,CASSSPIGLVIEQFF
TRBV2,CASTEGGGRYEQYF
TRBV30,CAWSVGLAGMGETQYF
TRBV11-1,CASSTGGLAGANVLTF
TRBV29-1,CSVGPKPVGYTF